This TCR beta chain was obtained from a study of shared clonotypes between healthy human individuals. For this clone: Additional DNA sequences in this sample encode the identical CDR3.

Clones were read by immunoSEQ multiplex PCR, and TCRdb kept only the in-frame ones, dropping some. The sample contains millions of clones, roughly 96% of which appear only once. The germline V gene has CDR1 ENHRY and CDR2 SYGVKD. CDR3 length equals 14 residues. V was pared by 4 bases and J by 2 bases, with 11 bases between. V and J are TRBV10-3 and TRBJ1-1; D may be TRBD1 (6 bases). This TCR was sampled from a man aged 18 to 35 in good health. Specimen: naive CD4+ T cells sorted from blood. Regarding subset: CD45RA+ positively selected. This CDR3 reads CAISGRGPNTEAFF. CDR3 coding DNA: TGTGCCATCAGTGGTCGGGGGCCCAACACTGAAGCTTTCTTT.